This T cell receptor beta chain was documented in a study of shared clonotypes between healthy human individuals. As to this clone: Its target is not known.

Naivety among CD8 cells was defined by CD45RO negativity and positive CCR7 selection, thereby excluding terminally differentiated effector memory CD45RA+ cells. V was pared by 8 bases and J by 5 bases, with 22 bases between. CDR1 and CDR2 from the germline V gene are MGHDK and SYGVNS. This CDR3 region has 15 residues. Produced via immunoSEQ multiplex PCR; TCRdb's table is partial and in-frame only. Among about 2 million clones, around 96% were seen once, and the ten largest hold roughly 1.2%. General observations from the study: It was the few donors that limited the genetic and exposure-history diversity represented.

The TCR comes from a man between 18 and 35 years old in good health. Material for sequencing was naive CD8+ T cells sorted from blood. The chain employs TRBV25-1 and TRBJ2-7; D is possibly TRBD1 (5 bases). The CDR3 nucleotides read TGTGCCAGCGGCGACCTTGGTGAAGGGGCCAACGAGCAGTACTTC. Protein product: CASGDLGEGANEQYF.